Listed here are 17 T cell receptor beta chains from one sample, sequenced in a study of cytomegalovirus exposure and HLA in healthy donors. Researchers ran the PCR with 60 Vbeta and 13 Jbeta primers. Profiling relied on immunoSEQ multiplex PCR, and the TCRdb table lists in-frame clones only, not all of them. The table has under 150,000 clones, 77% seen once. The source material was PBMCs. The source is a middle-aged woman in good health and CMV-seronegative.

The chain uses TRBV19 and TRBJ2-1; TRBD2 agrees at 9 bases. CDR1 LNHDA and CDR2 SQIVND come from the germline V gene (reference sequence). The CDR3 is 15 amino acids. Trimming cost V 6 bases and J 6 bases; bases outside gene matches: 9. The CDR3 reads CASRRAGGAPNEQFF. CDR3 nucleotide sequence: TGTGCCAGTAGGCGGGCGGGGGGGGCTCCCAATGAGCAGTTCTTC.

The V and J genes are TRBV4-1 and TRBJ1-6; maybe TRBD1 (6 bases). The V end lost 4 bases, the J end lost 2 bases, and 21 bases lay between the germline ends. In germline, CDR1 is MGHRA, CDR2 YSYEKL. CDR3 size: 19 residues. CDR3 sequence reads: CASSREPGQGTTYNSPLHF. The CDR3 DNA sequence: TGCGCCAGCAGCCGGGAGCCGGGACAAGGGACGACCTATAATTCACCCCTCCACTTT.

The chain joins TRBV5-8 to TRBJ2-1; no reliable D call. V dropped 2 bases and J dropped 10 bases, with 7 bases sitting between them. Germline lookup yields CDR1 SGHTS and CDR2 YDEGEE. The CDR3 is 11 residues long. The CDR3 reads CASSFPSEQFF. For the CDR3, the DNA is TGTGCCAGCAGCTTCCCTTCCGAGCAGTTCTTC.

The rearrangement uses TRBV2 and TRBJ1-4; 10 bases are a match to TRBD1. J was trimmed by 7 bases and V by 5 bases; bases with no gene match: 7. Germline V gives CDR1 SNHLY, CDR2 FYNNEI. The CDR3 totals 15 residues. The CDR3 loop is CASSKSGTGVEKLFF. The CDR3 DNA reads TGTGCCAGCAGTAAATCCGGGACAGGGGTTGAAAAACTGTTTTTT.

The J gene is TRBJ2-1, the V gene TRBV4-2; TRBD1 matches 10 bases. The ends lost 1 base at V and 5 bases at J; junction bases unmatched: 5. The CDR3 totals 16 residues. Germline lookup yields CDR1 LGHNA and CDR2 YNFKEQ. The CDR3 region has the DNA TGTGCCAGCAGCCAAGGCTTGGACAGGGGGAACAATGAGCAGTTCTTC. Residues: CASSQGLDRGNNEQFF.

The genes are TRBV2 and TRBJ1-2, with a possible D match to TRBD1 (5 bases). Germline V gene sequence: CDR1 SNHLY, CDR2 FYNNEI. Trimming removed 2 bases at V and 4 bases at J, with 14 bases between. The CDR3 totals 15 residues. The CDR3, as DNA: TGTGCCAGCAGTGAACTGGGGCCGTCTATCTATGGCTACACCTTC. It specifies CASSELGPSIYGYTF.

V gene TRBV5-4 combines with J gene TRBJ2-3, with D maybe TRBD2 (5 bases). Per the germline V gene, CDR1 is SGHNT and CDR2 is YYREEE (reference sequence). CDR3 length: 13 residues. Trimming took off 2 bases at V and 3 bases at J, with 7 bases between the two ends. The DNA for the CDR3 is TGTGCCAGCAGCTTCAAGCGGACAGATACGCAGTATTTT. Protein: CASSFKRTDTQYF. Complete variable domain (other parts from reference TRBV5-4 and TRBJ2-3): ETGVTQSPTHLIKTRGQQVTLRCSSQSGHNTVSWYQQALGQGPQFIFQYYREEENGRGNFPPRFSGLQFPNYSSELNVNALELDDSALYLCASSFKRTDTQYFGPGTRLTVL.

The V and J genes are TRBV4-1 and TRBJ1-4; D gene uncertain. V lost 1 base and J lost 4, with 10 bases in between. CDR1 and CDR2 from the germline V gene are MGHRA and YSYEKL. The CDR3 totals 15 residues. The CDR3 is CASSQGHSINEKLFF. The CDR3 coding sequence is TGCGCCAGCAGCCAAGGACACAGCATTAATGAAAAACTGTTTTTT.

This clone was recorded a few times. The J gene is TRBJ1-6, the V gene TRBV7-2; D unclear. V dropped 1 base and J dropped 7 bases, with 8 bases sitting between them. The CDR3 has 14 amino acids. The V gene's germline CDR1 is SGHTA and CDR2 FQGNSA. As DNA, the CDR3 is TGTGCCAGCAGCTTAGAAGCCAGGAATTCACCCCTCCACTTT. Protein sequence: CASSLEARNSPLHF.

The chain uses TRBV10-3 and TRBJ2-7; 9 nucleotides agree with TRBD1. This CDR3 spans 15 amino acids. The germline V gene has CDR1 ENHRY and CDR2 SYGVKD. The trim removed 10 bases at V and 3 bases at J, leaving 13 bases unmatched. DNA of the CDR3: TGTGCCACGAGGCGGGGACAGGGTGGACTCTACGAGCAGTACTTC. Its protein is CATRRGQGGLYEQYF.

Only one count was recorded for this clone. The J gene is TRBJ2-1, the V gene TRBV4-1, with D maybe TRBD2 (6 bases). V lost 1 base to trimming and J lost 2 bases, with 9 bases between them. Germline V gene lookup returns CDR1 MGHRA and CDR2 YSYEKL. The CDR3 is made up of 15 amino acids. The CDR3 spells CASSQGRDPYNEQFF. CDR3 coding DNA: TGCGCCAGCAGCCAAGGGAGGGACCCCTACAATGAGCAGTTCTTC.

In DNA form, the CDR3 reads TGCAGCGTCAGGAACAGGGAGACTAACTATGGCTACACCTTC. Protein sequence: CSVRNRETNYGYTF. This chain connects TRBV29-1 to TRBJ1-2, with D perhaps matching TRBD1 (6 bases). Per germline, CDR1 SQVTM and CDR2 ANQGSEA. The CDR3 is made up of 14 amino acids. The V end was cut by 6 bases, the J end by 0 bases, with 14 bases between.

The chain carries TRBV27 and TRBJ1-5; D call uncertain. The CDR3 has 14 amino acids. Germline V gene lookup returns CDR1 MNHEY and CDR2 SMNVEV (reference sequence). V dropped 1 base and J dropped 4 bases, with 8 bases sitting between them. The CDR3 sequence is CASSLFGGNQPQHF. The DNA of the CDR3 is TGTGCCAGCAGTTTATTTGGAGGGAATCAGCCCCAGCATTTT.

This chain connects TRBV7-2 to TRBJ1-2, with D possibly matching TRBD1 (6 bases). Trimming removed 1 base from V and 4 bases from J, with 7 bases in between. The germline gives CDR1 SGHTA, CDR2 FQGNSA. The CDR3 spans 13 residues. CDR3 amino acids: CASSLEQGYGYTF. The CDR3 DNA reads as TGTGCCAGCAGCTTAGAACAGGGCTATGGCTACACCTTC.

The chain uses TRBV7-2 and TRBJ2-1; 7 bases are shared with TRBD2. The germline V gene has CDR1 SGHTA and CDR2 FQGNSA. Trimming took 2 bases from V and 9 from J; bases not matched to a gene: 7. The CDR3 totals 14 residues. CDR3 in DNA: TGTGCCAGCAGCTTACCGGGGGGACGTGGTGAGCAGTTCTTC. It is translated as CASSLPGGRGEQFF.

About this clone: The sample has other DNA sequences that encode this CDR3 too. The chain is built from TRBV5-1 and TRBJ1-5, with D uncertain. This CDR3 contains 14 residues. V was cut by 0 bases and J by 3 bases, with 7 bases left in between. Germline values: CDR1 SGHRS, CDR2 YFSETQ. For the CDR3, the DNA is TGCGCCAGCAGCTTGGGCGACATCAATCAGCCCCAGCATTTT. Translated: CASSLGDINQPQHF. The whole variable domain, remainder taken from reference TRBV5-1 and TRBJ1-5, is KAGVTQTPRYLIKTRGQQVTLSCSPISGHRSVSWYQQTPGQGLQFLFEYFSETQRNKGNFPGRFSGRQFSNSRSEMNVSTLELGDSALYLCASSLGDINQPQHFGDGTRLSIL.

J is TRBJ1-2 and V is TRBV10-3, with D uncertain. This CDR3 is built from 13 residues. The V gene's germline CDR1 is ENHRY and CDR2 SYGVKD. Trimming took 2 bases from V and 2 from J, leaving 6 bases between them. CDR3 sequence: CAISEGINYGYTF. The DNA for the CDR3 is TGTGCCATCAGTGAGGGCATCAACTATGGCTACACCTTC.